Below are 7 T cell receptor beta chains sequenced from a single sample in a study of PD-1 blockade in classical Hodgkin lymphoma. After autologous stem cell transplantation all patients relapsed, and prior brentuximab vedotin exposure differed between cohorts. Sequencing was performed with immunoSEQ multiplex PCR; in TCRdb, only in-frame clones are kept and a portion is missing. The sample consists of 20,000 to 30,000 clones, approximately 70% of them appearing once. The specimen was peripheral blood mononuclear cells (PBMCs), collected at baseline. Every receptor here comes from a human donor with classical Hodgkin lymphoma.

This chain connects TRBV4-1 to TRBJ2-7, with 8 bases aligning to TRBD1. This CDR3 contains 15 residues. J gave up 3 bases and V 1 base, and 5 bases lay outside the gene matches. Germline CDR1 and CDR2: MGHRA and YSYEKL. This CDR3 is CASSQAGQGGYEQYF. The DNA for the CDR3 is TGCGCCAGCAGCCAAGCCGGACAGGGCGGCTACGAGCAGTACTTC.

The chain is built from TRBV27 and TRBJ2-2; 7 bases fit TRBD1. Germline V gene lookup returns CDR1 MNHEY and CDR2 SMNVEV (reference sequence). CDR3 size: 14 residues. Trimming cost V 5 bases and J 7 bases; bases outside gene matches: 7. CDR3 nucleotide sequence: TGTGCCAGCAGTCTCTACAGGGGTGGCGGGGAGCTGTTTTTT. Its translation: CASSLYRGGGELFF.

This clone was seen just once. The chain combines TRBV2 with TRBJ1-6, with 8 bases aligning to TRBD1. J was trimmed by 7 bases and V by 8 bases; bases with no gene match: 7. There are 14 residues in the CDR3. Germline lookup yields CDR1 SNHLY and CDR2 FYNNEI. The CDR3 sequence is CASAPTGENSPLHF. The DNA for the CDR3 is TGTGCCAGCGCACCGACAGGGGAGAATTCACCCCTCCACTTT.

The chain couples TRBV30 to TRBJ1-2, with D unresolved. V shed 2 bases and J shed 4 bases, with 11 bases lying between them. This CDR3 has 13 amino acids. From germline, CDR1 is GTSNPN and CDR2 SVGIG (reference sequence). The CDR3 loop is CAWSRDRPYGYTF. CDR3 DNA sequence: TGTGCCTGGAGTAGAGACCGACCCTATGGCTACACCTTC.

This clone was observed a handful of times. This chain uses TRBV7-2 with TRBJ2-3; 9 bases line up with TRBD2. The CDR3 runs 17 residues. Germline-derived CDR1 and CDR2 are SGHTA and FQGNSA. Trimming cost V 1 base and J 3 bases; bases outside gene matches: 8. The chain's CDR3 is CASSLVWRGGETDTQYF. The CDR3 DNA is TGTGCCAGCAGCTTAGTCTGGCGGGGGGGCGAGACAGATACGCAGTATTTT.

The J gene is TRBJ1-5, the V gene TRBV6-1; the match to TRBD1 covers 10 bases. The CDR3 spans 17 residues. The V segment lost 3 bases and the J segment 6 bases; nucleotides outside the gene matches: 11. CDR1 is MNHNS, CDR2 SASEGT, per germline. The CDR3 DNA reads TGTGCCAGCAGTGATTCCAGGGGACAGGGGAGGTTTCAGCCCCAGCATTTT. It codes for CASSDSRGQGRFQPQHF.

A single count supports this clone. The chain joins TRBV7-8 to TRBJ1-5; D is perhaps TRBD1 (5 bases). Germline V lookup: CDR1 SGHVS, CDR2 FQNEAQ. The CDR3 sequence is 14 residues long. V gave up 5 bases and J gave up 2 bases, with 10 bases separating them. CDR3 sequence: CASSPGIRNQPQHF. CDR3 DNA: TGTGCCAGCAGCCCAGGGATTCGCAATCAGCCCCAGCATTTT.